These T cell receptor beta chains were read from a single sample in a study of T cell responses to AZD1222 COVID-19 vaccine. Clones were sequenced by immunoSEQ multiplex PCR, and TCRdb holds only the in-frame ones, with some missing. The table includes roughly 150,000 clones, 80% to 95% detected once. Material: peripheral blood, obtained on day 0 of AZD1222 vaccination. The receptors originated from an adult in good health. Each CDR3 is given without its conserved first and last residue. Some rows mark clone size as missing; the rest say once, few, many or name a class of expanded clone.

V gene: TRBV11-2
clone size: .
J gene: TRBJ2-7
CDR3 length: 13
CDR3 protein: ASSPTGGAPYEQY

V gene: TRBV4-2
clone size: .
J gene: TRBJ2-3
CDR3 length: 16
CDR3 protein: ASSQVGLAEGSTDTQY

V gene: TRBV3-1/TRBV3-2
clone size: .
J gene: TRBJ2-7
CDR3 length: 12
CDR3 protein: ASSHRSETYEQY

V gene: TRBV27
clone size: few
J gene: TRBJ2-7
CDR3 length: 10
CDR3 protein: ASSPRGHEQY

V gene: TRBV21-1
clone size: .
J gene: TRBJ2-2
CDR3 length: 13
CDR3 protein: ASAKGTGVSGELF

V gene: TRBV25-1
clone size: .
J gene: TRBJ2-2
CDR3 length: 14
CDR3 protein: ASSEYGRGQTGELF

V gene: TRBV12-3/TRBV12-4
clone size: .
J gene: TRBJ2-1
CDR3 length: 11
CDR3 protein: ASSSRVPGGQF

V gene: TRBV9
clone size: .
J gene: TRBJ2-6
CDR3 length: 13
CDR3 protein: ASSSQGMGANVLT

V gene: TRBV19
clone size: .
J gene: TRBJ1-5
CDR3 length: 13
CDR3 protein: ASSRDNRGDQPQH

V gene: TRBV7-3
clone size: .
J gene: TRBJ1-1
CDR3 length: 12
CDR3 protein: ASSRGGQNTEAF

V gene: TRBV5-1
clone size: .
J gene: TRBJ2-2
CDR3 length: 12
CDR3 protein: ASRLDRGTGELF

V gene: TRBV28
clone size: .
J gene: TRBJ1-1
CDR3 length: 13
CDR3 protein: ASHYYGQGNTEAF

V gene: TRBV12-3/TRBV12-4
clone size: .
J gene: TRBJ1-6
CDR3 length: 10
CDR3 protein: ASSYSGSPLH

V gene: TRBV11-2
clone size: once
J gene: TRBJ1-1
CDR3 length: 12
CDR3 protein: ASSPKAWGDEAF

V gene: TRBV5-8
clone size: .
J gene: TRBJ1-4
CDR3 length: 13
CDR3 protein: ASSPARVPNEKLF

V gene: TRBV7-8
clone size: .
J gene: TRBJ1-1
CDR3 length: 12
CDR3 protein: ASSLIGRNTEAF

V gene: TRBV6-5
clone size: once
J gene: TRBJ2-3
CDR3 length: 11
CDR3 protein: ASSPWGADTQY

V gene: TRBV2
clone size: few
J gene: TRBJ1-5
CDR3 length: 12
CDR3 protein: ASSGTGGNQPQH

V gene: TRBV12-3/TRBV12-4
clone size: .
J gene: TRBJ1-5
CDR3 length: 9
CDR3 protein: ASSFGGSQH

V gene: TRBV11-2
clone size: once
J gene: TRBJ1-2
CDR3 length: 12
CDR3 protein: ASSHNTANYGYT

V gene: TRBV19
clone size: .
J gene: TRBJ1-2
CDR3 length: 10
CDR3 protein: ASSGALYGYT

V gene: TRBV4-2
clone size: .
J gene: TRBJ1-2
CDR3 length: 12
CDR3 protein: ASSLDRTTSGYT

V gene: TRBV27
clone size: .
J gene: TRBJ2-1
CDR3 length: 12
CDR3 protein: ASSLSARGHEQF

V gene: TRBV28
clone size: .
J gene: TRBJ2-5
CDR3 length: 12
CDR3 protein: ASSPQGHQETQY

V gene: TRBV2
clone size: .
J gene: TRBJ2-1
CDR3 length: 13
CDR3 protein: ASSAGATSDDEQF

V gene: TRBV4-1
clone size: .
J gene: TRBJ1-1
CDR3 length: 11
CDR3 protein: ASSQAEGWEAF

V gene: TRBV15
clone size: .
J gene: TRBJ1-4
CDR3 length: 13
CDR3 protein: ATSRVGGRSEKLF

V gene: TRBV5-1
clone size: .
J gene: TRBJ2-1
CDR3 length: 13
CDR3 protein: ASSPLASGPREQF

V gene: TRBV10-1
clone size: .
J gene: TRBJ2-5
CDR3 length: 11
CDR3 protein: ASTDSLGGTQY

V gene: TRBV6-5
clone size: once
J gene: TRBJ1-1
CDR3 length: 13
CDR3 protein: ASSYFTGVNTEAF

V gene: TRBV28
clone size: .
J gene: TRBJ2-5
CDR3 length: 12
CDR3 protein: ASSLWGSQETQY

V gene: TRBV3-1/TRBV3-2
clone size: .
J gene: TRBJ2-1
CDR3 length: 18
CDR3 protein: ASSQGPSGRASGGYNEQF

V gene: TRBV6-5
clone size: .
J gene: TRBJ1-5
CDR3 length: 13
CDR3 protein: ASSSTGGMNQPQH

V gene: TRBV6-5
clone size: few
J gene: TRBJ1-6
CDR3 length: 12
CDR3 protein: ASTRQGVGPPLH

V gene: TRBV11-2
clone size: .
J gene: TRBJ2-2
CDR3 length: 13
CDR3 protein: ASRSLAGRTGELF

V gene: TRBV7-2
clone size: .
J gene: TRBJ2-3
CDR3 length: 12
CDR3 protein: ASSLVTGTTPQY

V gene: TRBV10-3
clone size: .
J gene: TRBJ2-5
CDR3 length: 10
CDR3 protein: ASRTGEETQY

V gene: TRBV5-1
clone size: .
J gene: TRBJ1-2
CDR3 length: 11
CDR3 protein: ASSLGGSGGYT

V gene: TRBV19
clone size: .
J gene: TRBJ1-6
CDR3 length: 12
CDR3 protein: ASSTGTSGSPLH

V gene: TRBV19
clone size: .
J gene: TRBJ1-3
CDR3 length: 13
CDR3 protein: ASRSGGTKGNTIY

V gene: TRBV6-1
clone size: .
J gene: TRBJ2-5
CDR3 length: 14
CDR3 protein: ASSASTGGVGETQY

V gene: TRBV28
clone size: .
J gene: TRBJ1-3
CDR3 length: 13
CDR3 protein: ASSSPGSTGNTIY

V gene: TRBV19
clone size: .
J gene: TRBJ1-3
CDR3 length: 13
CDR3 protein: ASSMRANSGNTIY

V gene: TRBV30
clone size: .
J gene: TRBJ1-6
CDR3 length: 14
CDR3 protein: AWGAGTYSYNSPLH